This T cell receptor (beta chain) is from a study of T cells after yellow fever vaccination. A process of 5'RACE template switching, which added a universal primer site and UMIs, was used to make TCR cDNA. TCRdb redid the calling of the 5' RACE reads with MiXCR, one entry per CDR3 protein. This table holds around 530,000 distinct CDR3 sequences, about a sixth found once. This CDR3 spans 12 amino acids. The germline V gene encodes CDR1 SQVTM and CDR2 ANQGSEA. Losses at the gene ends were 5 bases for V and 7 bases for J; bases not matched to a gene: 6. For this clonotype: The antigen remains unidentified.

Study-level findings and limits: In FACS-sorted repertoires, abundant clonotypes from the bulk population could appear as contaminants. Reappearance after the booster was observed for most primary-vaccination clones (roughly 97% CD4, roughly 90% CD8).

The sequencing used PBMCs, collected about 5 days after the first yellow fever vaccination. This receptor was identified in a man aged 18 to 30 who received the YFV17D yellow fever vaccine. The chain links TRBV29-1 to TRBJ2-7, with TRBD2 matching 9 bases. In DNA form, the CDR3 reads TGCAGCGTTTCTCCTAGCGGGGTGGAGCAGTACTTC. As protein: CSVSPSGVEQYF.